The 20 T cell receptor beta chains below were found in one sample sequenced in a study of shared clonotypes between healthy human individuals. Positive CCR7 selection of CD45RO-negative cells yielded the naive CD8 cells, and terminally differentiated effector memory CD45RA+ cells were excluded. The repertoire was sequenced with immunoSEQ multiplex PCR; TCRdb's copy has only in-frame clones and lacks some. The sample yields roughly 2,000,000 clones, around 93% seen once. Sequenced input: naive CD8+ T cells from PBMCs. Receptors originate from a man aged 18 to 30 in good health. Some clones in this sample may be carry-over from other donors' samples.

The CDR3 nucleotides read TGTGCCAGCAACCCTGAGGCGGGAGGGCATAAGACCCAGTACTTC. Protein product: CASNPEAGGHKTQYF. The J gene is TRBJ2-5, the V gene TRBV7-9, with 9 bases aligning to TRBD2. This CDR3 is built from 15 residues. V dropped 7 bases and J dropped 6; count of bases not matched to a gene: 12. CDR1 and CDR2 from the germline V gene are SEHNR and FQNEAQ (reference sequence). Full variable domain (rest looked up from reference TRBV7-9 and TRBJ2-5): DTGVSQNPRHKITKRGQNVTFRCDPISEHNRLYWYRQTLGQGPEFLTYFQNEAQLEKSRLLSDRFSAERPKGSFSTLEIQRTEQGDSAMYLCASNPEAGGHKTQYFGPGTRLLVL.

This chain links TRBV10-3 with TRBJ1-1; TRBD1 might be the D (5 bases). The CDR3 is 14 residues long. Germline lookup yields CDR1 ENHRY and CDR2 SYGVKD. V was trimmed by 6 bases and J by 5 bases, leaving 16 bases between them. Here the CDR3 reads CAIRGTVGFTEAFF. Written as DNA, the CDR3 is TGTGCCATCAGGGGGACCGTCGGGTTTACTGAAGCTTTCTTT.

The chain joins TRBV9 to TRBJ2-1, with TRBD2 identical over 8 bases. This CDR3 spans 15 amino acids. Germline loops: CDR1 SGDLS, CDR2 YYNGEE. J was trimmed by 4 bases and V by 2 bases; bases with no gene match: 5. The CDR3 DNA sequence: TGTGCCAGCAGCGTCGTTAGCGGGGAATACAATGAGCAGTTCTTC. It specifies CASSVVSGEYNEQFF.

This clone was seen more than once but under ten times. V gene TRBV10-1 combines with J gene TRBJ1-1, with 9 bases lining up with TRBD1. This CDR3 comprises 15 residues. Trimming removed 3 bases from V and 5 bases from J; junction bases left unmatched: 7. Germline loops: CDR1 WNHNN, CDR2 SYGVQD (reference sequence). The CDR3: CASSDSGTGRTEAFF. In nucleotides, the CDR3 is TGCGCCAGCAGTGATTCCGGGACAGGGAGAACTGAAGCTTTCTTT.

The chain recombines TRBV10-2 with TRBJ1-1; possibly TRBD1 for D (5 bases). V lost 8 bases to trimming and J lost 0 bases, with 13 bases between them. This CDR3 spans 14 amino acids. CDR1 and CDR2 (germline): WSHSY, SAAADI. In nucleotides, the CDR3 is TGCGCCAGCGCTCCCAGGGCGCTGAACACTGAAGCTTTCTTT. Encoded protein: CASAPRALNTEAFF.

This chain uses TRBV19 with TRBJ1-3; 10 nucleotides match TRBD1. The length of the CDR3 is 18 residues. J gave up 0 bases and V 5 bases, and 10 bases lay outside the gene matches. CDR1 and CDR2 from the germline V gene are LNHDA and SQIVND (reference sequence). This CDR3 reads CASSGPGTGDNSGNTIYF. The CDR3 bases are TGTGCCAGTAGTGGTCCCGGGACAGGGGACAACTCTGGAAACACCATATATTTT.

The chain recombines TRBV7-9 with TRBJ1-2; the match to TRBD1 covers 9 bases. CDR3 size: 14 residues. The germline V gene has CDR1 SEHNR and CDR2 FQNEAQ (reference sequence). Trimming cost V 5 bases and J 4 bases; bases outside gene matches: 5. The CDR3 region is CASSNGTGFYGYTF. CDR3 DNA sequence: TGTGCCAGCAGCAACGGGACAGGGTTCTATGGCTACACCTTC. Looking up the rest from reference TRBV7-9 and TRBJ1-2 gives the full variable domain: DTGVSQNPRHKITKRGQNVTFRCDPISEHNRLYWYRQTLGQGPEFLTYFQNEAQLEKSRLLSDRFSAERPKGSFSTLEIQRTEQGDSAMYLCASSNGTGFYGYTFGSGTRLTVV.

J is TRBJ2-4 and V is TRBV29-1; 15 bases match TRBD2. Germline V lookup: CDR1 SQVTM, CDR2 ANQGSEA. The CDR3 length is 17 residues. The V segment lost 8 bases and the J segment 1 base; nucleotides outside the gene matches: 9. CDR3 sequence (DNA): TGCAGCTCTGGACTAGCGGGAGGGCCAAATGCCAAAAACATTCAGTACTTC. Translated: CSSGLAGGPNAKNIQYF.

The rearrangement uses TRBV5-6 and TRBJ2-1; D is ambiguous. Per the germline V gene, CDR1 is SGHDT and CDR2 is YYEEEE. The ends were cut back, 5 bases at V and 12 bases at J, with 12 bases in the middle. CDR3 length: 11 amino acids. In DNA, the CDR3 is TGTGCCAGCAGGGACGTTGGGTCGCAGTTCTTC. Residues: CASRDVGSQFF.

This chain links TRBV9 with TRBJ2-7; 7 bases are shared with TRBD1. CDR1 is SGDLS, CDR2 YYNGEE, per germline. V shed 3 bases and J 5 bases; nucleotides not matched to a gene: 11. CDR3 length: 15 amino acids. CDR3 nucleotides: TGTGCCAGCAGCGCGGACAGGCCCAATCCTAACGAGCAGTACTTC. This sequence encodes CASSADRPNPNEQYF.

The chain uses TRBV27 and TRBJ1-1, with TRBD1 matching 9 bases. The CDR3 totals 16 residues. Trimming cost V 3 bases and J 2 bases; bases outside gene matches: 7. The germline V gene encodes CDR1 MNHEY and CDR2 SMNVEV (reference sequence). The CDR3 region is CASSLTGGIGNTEAFF. In DNA form, the CDR3 reads TGTGCCAGCAGTTTGACAGGGGGGATTGGAAACACTGAAGCTTTCTTT.

About this clone itself: The sample contains more than one DNA sequence encoding this CDR3. The chain uses TRBV9 and TRBJ2-1, with D unclear. Germline-derived CDR1 and CDR2 are SGDLS and YYNGEE. This CDR3 contains 13 residues. Trimming cost V 1 base and J 5 bases, with 7 bases left between them. The CDR3 region is CASSVLANNEQFF. The CDR3 DNA follows: TGTGCCAGCAGCGTACTGGCAAACAATGAGCAGTTCTTC.

This chain links TRBV11-2 with TRBJ1-2, with a tentative D call TRBD1 (6 bases). This CDR3 is built from 15 residues. Per germline, CDR1 SGHAT and CDR2 FQNNGV. Trimming stripped 5 bases from V and 6 bases from J, with 19 bases between. CDR3 protein: CASSPITGSSDGYTF. CDR3 DNA: TGTGCCAGCAGCCCTATAACAGGGAGTTCGGATGGCTACACCTTC.

The chain employs TRBV27 and TRBJ2-7; D is unclear. The CDR3 totals 14 residues. From germline, CDR1 is MNHEY and CDR2 SMNVEV (reference sequence). V dropped 1 base and J dropped 6 bases, with 13 bases sitting between them. The CDR3 DNA is TGTGCCAGCAGTTTATTCGGTCTCTTGGGCGAGCAGTACTTC. Residues: CASSLFGLLGEQYF.

This sequence joins TRBV11-2 and TRBJ1-5; D call uncertain. Trimming cost V 3 bases and J 7 bases, with 10 bases left between them. This CDR3 spans 13 amino acids. From germline, CDR1 is SGHAT and CDR2 FQNNGV. The CDR3, as DNA: TGTGCCAGCAGCTTTTGGGTTGGGCAGCCCCAGCATTTT. Protein: CASSFWVGQPQHF. The full variable domain, rest sourced from reference TRBV11-2 and TRBJ1-5, is EAGVAQSPRYKIIEKRQSVAFWCNPISGHATLYWYQQILGQGPKLLIQFQNNGVVDDSQLPKDRFSAERLKGVDSTLKIQPAKLEDSAVYLCASSFWVGQPQHFGDGTRLSIL.

The chain employs TRBV19 and TRBJ2-1; D is perhaps TRBD2 (5 bases). Trimming cost V 5 bases and J 5 bases, with 16 bases left between them. CDR1 LNHDA and CDR2 SQIVND come from the germline V gene (reference sequence). The CDR3 sequence is 15 residues long. The CDR3 protein is CASSSTRWSNNEQFF. CDR3 coding DNA: TGTGCCAGTAGTTCCACTAGATGGTCCAACAATGAGCAGTTCTTC.

The table lists this clone with a count of one. CDR3 DNA: TGTGCCAGCAGCCAGCCGAGGGACTTTGATACGCAGTATTTT. This codes for CASSQPRDFDTQYF. The V gene is TRBV14, the J gene TRBJ2-3; D is possibly TRBD2 (6 bases). The CDR3 runs 14 residues. V was clipped by 3 bases and J by 6 bases, with 13 bases between them. The germline V gene has CDR1 SGHDN and CDR2 FVKESK.

The CDR3 coding sequence is TGCGCCAGCAGCTTCATAGCGGAAAACACCGGGGAGCTGTTTTTT. Protein product: CASSFIAENTGELFF. The chain employs TRBV5-1 and TRBJ2-2, with D perhaps TRBD2 (6 bases). V was trimmed by 2 bases and J by 2 bases, leaving 10 bases between them. CDR1 SGHRS and CDR2 YFSETQ come from the germline V gene. The CDR3 loop spans 15 amino acids.

This sequence joins TRBV11-2 and TRBJ2-3; 8 nucleotides match TRBD1. V lost 5 bases and J lost 0; bases outside the gene matches: 4. This CDR3 has 15 residues. CDR1 and CDR2 (germline): SGHAT, FQNNGV. The chain's CDR3 is CASSPQGASTDTQYF. In nucleotides, the CDR3 is TGTGCCAGCAGCCCCCAGGGGGCTAGCACAGATACGCAGTATTTT.

V and J are TRBV28 and TRBJ2-7; the match to TRBD2 covers 7 bases. The CDR3 is made up of 10 amino acids. Germline CDR1 is MDHEN and CDR2 is SYDVKM. The junction had 2 bases not matched to a gene; V was cut back by 8 bases and J by 7 bases. The chain's CDR3 is CASWGGEQYF. The CDR3 DNA is TGTGCCAGCTGGGGGGGTGAGCAGTACTTC.